The rows below give T cell receptor beta chains drawn from one sample of a study of neoadjuvant anti-PD-1 for oral cavity cancer. Sequencing used immunoSEQ multiplex PCR; TCRdb keeps in-frame clones, though not all of them. Here the sample spans some 7,100 clones, nearly 55% being singletons. The input for sequencing was tumor tissue, taken before nivolumab (anti-PD-1) treatment. Source of these receptors: a person aged 40 to 85 with oral cavity squamous cell carcinoma. The CDR3 runs from the conserved cysteine through the conserved F or W. The order of the fields is clone size, V gene, D gene, J gene, CDR3 DNA, CDR3 protein. A D gene is named only where the DNA matches it firmly. Part of the rows lack a size; the others show once, few, many or a class for expanded clones.

clone_size: -; v_call: TRBV28; d_call: -; j_call: TRBJ2-7; cdr3_nt: TGTGCCAGCAGCGGTACGAGGGCCTACGAGCAGTACTTC; cdr3_aa: CASSGTRAYEQYF
clone_size: -; v_call: TRBV6-4; d_call: TRBD1; j_call: TRBJ2-1; cdr3_nt: TGTGCCAGCAGTGAGGGGACAGGGAAGACCAATGAGCAGTTCTTC; cdr3_aa: CASSEGTGKTNEQFF
clone_size: -; v_call: TRBV18; d_call: TRBD2; j_call: TRBJ2-1; cdr3_nt: TGTGCCAGCTCACCTCGGGGACTAGGTGGCGATGAGCAGTTCTTC; cdr3_aa: CASSPRGLGGDEQFF
clone_size: few; v_call: TRBV18; d_call: -; j_call: TRBJ1-5; cdr3_nt: TGTGCCAGCTCACTCAGGGAGCCCGGACAGAGCTACAATCAGCCCCAGCATTTT; cdr3_aa: CASSLREPGQSYNQPQHF
clone_size: -; v_call: TRBV28; d_call: -; j_call: TRBJ1-4; cdr3_nt: TGTGCCAGCAGAGAGGTCCTTAATGAAAAACTGTTTTTT; cdr3_aa: CASREVLNEKLFF
clone_size: -; v_call: TRBV11-2; d_call: -; j_call: TRBJ1-2; cdr3_nt: TGTGCCAGCAGCTTAGGGACTTCAGGCTACACCTTC; cdr3_aa: CASSLGTSGYTF
clone_size: few; v_call: TRBV18; d_call: TRBD1; j_call: TRBJ2-2; cdr3_nt: TGTGCCAGCTCACCAAGGGGACAGGGGAGCACCGGGGAGCTGTTTTTT; cdr3_aa: CASSPRGQGSTGELFF
clone_size: -; v_call: TRBV10-3; d_call: -; j_call: TRBJ1-1; cdr3_nt: TGTGCCATCAGTGAGTCTAGTGGGGTAAGGGAGTTAACTGAAGCTTTCTTT; cdr3_aa: CAISESSGVRELTEAFF
clone_size: -; v_call: TRBV4-1; d_call: -; j_call: TRBJ1-4; cdr3_nt: TGCGCCAGCAGCCAAAATGAAAAACTGTTTTTT; cdr3_aa: CASSQNEKLFF
clone_size: few; v_call: TRBV27; d_call: -; j_call: TRBJ2-3; cdr3_nt: TGTGCCAGCAGTCTGCCGGCTAGCACAGATACGCAGTATTTT; cdr3_aa: CASSLPASTDTQYF
clone_size: -; v_call: TRBV7-9; d_call: TRBD1; j_call: TRBJ1-1; cdr3_nt: TGTGCCAGCAGCTCCGGACAGGGAAAAATTAACACTGAAGCTTTCTTT; cdr3_aa: CASSSGQGKINTEAFF